This entry describes one T cell receptor beta chain. This clonotype was detected ten times or more. This clone's antigen is unknown. Per-base qualities were not stored, and no clone one base away is much larger. Library preparation employed PCR. The reads were generated on an Illumina HiSeq 2000. In-frame beta chains were kept once TCRdb had trimmed the public reads at Q25 with fastp and called clones with MiXCR. Entries that share a CDR3 protein sequence are merged under the most common genes and DNA. Counted in this sample were 15,000 or so distinct CDR3 sequences; 40% to 55% of them appeared once. The ten largest clones capture around 42% of the sample. Trimming takes 6 bases from V and 5 bases from J, and the germline ends sit 9 bases apart. Taken from the germline V gene, the CDR1 and CDR2 loops are MNHNS and SASEGT. From the cysteine up to the phenylalanine, the CDR3 has a length of 12 residues. Only the CDR3 DNA stays, 36 bases, in frame from base 1.

This entry belongs to a study of tumor-infiltrating lymphocytes in oesophageal squamous cell carcinoma (dated by TCRdb to the mid-2010s). This TCR was recovered from a female donor with esophageal squamous cell carcinoma. Sequences were obtained from normal esophageal tissue next to the tumor. The chain is encoded by TRBV6-1 joined to TRBJ2-3; the D gene cannot be resolved reliably. The bases are TGTGCCAGCAGCCACATGGGAGATACGCAGTATTTT. Its coded protein is CASSHMGDTQYF.